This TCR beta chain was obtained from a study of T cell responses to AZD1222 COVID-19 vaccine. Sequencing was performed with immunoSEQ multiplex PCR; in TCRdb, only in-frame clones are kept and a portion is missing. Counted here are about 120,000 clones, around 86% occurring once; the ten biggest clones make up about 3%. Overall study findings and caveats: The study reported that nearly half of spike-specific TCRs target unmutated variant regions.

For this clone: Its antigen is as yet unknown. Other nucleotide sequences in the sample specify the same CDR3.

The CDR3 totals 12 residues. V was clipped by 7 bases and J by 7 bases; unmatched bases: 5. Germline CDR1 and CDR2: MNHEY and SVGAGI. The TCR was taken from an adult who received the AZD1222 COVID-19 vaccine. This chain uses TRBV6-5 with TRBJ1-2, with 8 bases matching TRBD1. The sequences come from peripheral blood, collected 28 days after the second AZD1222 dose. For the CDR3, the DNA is TGTGCCAGCACCCAGGGGGCGCGTGGCTACACCTTC. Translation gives CASTQGARGYTF.